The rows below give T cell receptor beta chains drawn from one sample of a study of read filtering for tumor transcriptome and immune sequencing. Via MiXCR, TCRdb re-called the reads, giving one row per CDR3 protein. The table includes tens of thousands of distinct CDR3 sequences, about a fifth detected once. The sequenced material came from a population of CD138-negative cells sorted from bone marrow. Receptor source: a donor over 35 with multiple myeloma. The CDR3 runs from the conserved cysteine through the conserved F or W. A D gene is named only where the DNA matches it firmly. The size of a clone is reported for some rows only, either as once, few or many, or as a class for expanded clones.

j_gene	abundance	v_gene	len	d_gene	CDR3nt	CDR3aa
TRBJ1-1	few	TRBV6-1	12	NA	TGTGCCAGCGGACAGCGGGCCACTGAAGCTTTCTTT	CASGQRATEAFF
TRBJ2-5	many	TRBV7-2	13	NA	TGTGCCAGCAGCCCATACGGTCAAGAGACCCAGTACTTC	CASSPYGQETQYF
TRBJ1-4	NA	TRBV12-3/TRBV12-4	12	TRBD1	TGTGCCAGCAGTGACAGGGTTGAAAAACTGTTTTTT	CASSDRVEKLFF
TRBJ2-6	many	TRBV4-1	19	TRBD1	TGCGCCAGCAGCCCTCAGGGGCGGGACAGGCTCTCTGGGGCCAACGTCCTGACTTTC	CASSPQGRDRLSGANVLTF
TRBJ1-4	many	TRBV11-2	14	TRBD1	TGTGCCAGCACCCAGGACAGGACCAATGAAAAACTGTTTTTT	CASTQDRTNEKLFF
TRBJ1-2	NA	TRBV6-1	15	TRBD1	TGTGCCAGCAGTGTCGAACCAGGGGGAAGCGGTGGCTACACCTTC	CASSVEPGGSGGYTF
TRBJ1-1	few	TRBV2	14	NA	TGTGCCAGCAGTGATAACGGACACGTCACTGAAGCTTTCTTT	CASSDNGHVTEAFF
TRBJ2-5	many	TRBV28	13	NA	TGTGCCAGCAGTTTTGCAGGGACGAAGACCCAGTACTTC	CASSFAGTKTQYF
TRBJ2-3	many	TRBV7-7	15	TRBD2	TGTGCTAGCAGCCCGGGACTAGCGGGACTAAATACGCAGTATTTT	CASSPGLAGLNTQYF
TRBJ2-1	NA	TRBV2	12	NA	TGTGCCAGCAGCTCGCAGGGCAATGAGCAGTCCTTC	CASSSQGNEQSF
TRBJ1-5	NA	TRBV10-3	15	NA	TGTGCCATCAGTGACGGAGGCTATAGCAATCAGCCCCAGCATTTT	CAISDGGYSNQPQHF
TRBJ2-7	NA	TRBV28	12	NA	TGTGCCAGCAGTTCGGCCATTTACGAGCAGTACTTC	CASSSAIYEQYF
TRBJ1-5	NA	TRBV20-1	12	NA	TGCAGTGCTCTAAAAAAAAATCAGCCCCAGCATTTT	CSALKKNQPQHF
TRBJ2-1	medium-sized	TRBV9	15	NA	TGTGCCAGCAGCGCGTCAGGGGGGTCTTTCAATGAGCAGTTCTTC	CASSASGGSFNEQFF
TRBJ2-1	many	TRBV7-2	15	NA	TGTGCCAGCAGCTTAGACGGTCAGGGGTTGGATGAGCAGTTCTTC	CASSLDGQGLDEQFF
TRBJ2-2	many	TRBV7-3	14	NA	TGTGCCAGCAGCCCCCGACAGAACACCGGGGAGCTGTTTTTT	CASSPRQNTGELFF
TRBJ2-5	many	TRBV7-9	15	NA	TGTGCCAGCAGTAGTAGCCGGGACGGGCAAGAGACCCAGTACTTC	CASSSSRDGQETQYF
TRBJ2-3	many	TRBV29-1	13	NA	TGCAGCGGCACCCCGGGAGCCACAGATACGCAGTATTTT	CSGTPGATDTQYF
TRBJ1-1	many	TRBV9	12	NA	TGTGCCAGCAGCGTAGGGGGGGCCGAAGCTTTCTTT	CASSVGGAEAFF
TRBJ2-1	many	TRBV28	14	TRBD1	TGTGCCAGCAGCCGACGGTCAGGGGGCGATGAGCAGTTCTTC	CASSRRSGGDEQFF
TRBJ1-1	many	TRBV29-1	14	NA	TGCAGCGTTGTATTCAACAGTAAGAACACTGAAGCTTTCTTT	CSVVFNSKNTEAFF
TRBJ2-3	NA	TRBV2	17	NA	TGTGCCAGCAGTGAGGTCCGACAACTACCCCCCACAGATACGCAGTATTTT	CASSEVRQLPPTDTQYF
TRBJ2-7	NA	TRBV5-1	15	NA	TGCGCCAGCAGCTTGGGAATAGCGGCCACCTACGAGCAGTACTTC	CASSLGIAATYEQYF
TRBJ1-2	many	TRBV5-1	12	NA	TGCGCCAGCGGAGAAGGAGACTATGGCTACACCTTC	CASGEGDYGYTF
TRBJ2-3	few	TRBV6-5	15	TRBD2	TGTGCCAGCAGCCTCGGGACTAGTAACACAGATACGCAGTATTTT	CASSLGTSNTDTQYF
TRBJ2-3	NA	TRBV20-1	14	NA	TGCAGTGCTAGAGATGCCGATTGTATGAGTACGCAGTATTTT	CSARDADCMSTQYF
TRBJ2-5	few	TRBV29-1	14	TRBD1	TGCAGCGTTGAGGGGACAGGGTGGAAAGAGACCCAGTACTTC	CSVEGTGWKETQYF
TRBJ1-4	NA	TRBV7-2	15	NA	TGTGCCAGCAGCGCCATGGCAGGACGGAATGAAAAACTGTTTTTT	CASSAMAGRNEKLFF
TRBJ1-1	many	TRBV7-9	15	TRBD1	TGTGCCAGCAGCGCGGACAGGGCTGCGAACACTGAAGCTTTCTTT	CASSADRAANTEAFF
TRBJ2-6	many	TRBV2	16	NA	TGTGCCAGCAGTGAGGGGGCGCGAGCTGGGGCCAACGTCCTGACTTTC	CASSEGARAGANVLTF
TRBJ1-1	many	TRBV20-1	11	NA	TGCAGTGCTAGAGTCCAGCTTGAAGCTTTCTTT	CSARVQLEAFF
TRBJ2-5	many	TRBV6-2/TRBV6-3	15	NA	TGTGCCAGCAGTTACTCGAGACCCCCCCAAGAGACCCAGTACTTC	CASSYSRPPQETQYF
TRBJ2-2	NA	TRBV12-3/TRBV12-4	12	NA	TGTGCCAGCAGTTTAGGGACCGGGGAGCTGTCCTTT	CASSLGTGELSF
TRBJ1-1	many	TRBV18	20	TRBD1	TGTGCCAGCTCACCACTTGGGGCGGGCAGGGGGCTTCTAACGAACACTGAAGCTTTCTTT	CASSPLGAGRGLLTNTEAFF
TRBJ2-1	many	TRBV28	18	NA	TGTGCCAGCAGTTTAGGTTCGGGACCGAGTCGCTCCTACAATGAGCAGTTCTTC	CASSLGSGPSRSYNEQFF
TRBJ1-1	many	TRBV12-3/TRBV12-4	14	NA	TGTGCCAGCAGCTTGGCAGGGCAAGGCACTGAAGCTTTCTTT	CASSLAGQGTEAFF
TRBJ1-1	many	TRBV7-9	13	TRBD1	TGTGCCAGCAGCCTAGGGGGCGCGGCTGAAGCTTTCTTT	CASSLGGAAEAFF
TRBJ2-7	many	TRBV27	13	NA	TGTGCCAGCAGGTCGACCGGGGTCCCCGAGCAGTACTTC	CASRSTGVPEQYF
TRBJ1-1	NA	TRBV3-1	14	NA	TGTGCCAGCAGCTCGGTTGTGGGGGGGACTGAAGCTTTCTTT	CASSSVVGGTEAFF
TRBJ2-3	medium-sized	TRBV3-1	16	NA	TGTGCCAGCAGACAAGAAGTGTACCTAAAATGGGGTACGCAGTATTTT	CASRQEVYLKWGTQYF
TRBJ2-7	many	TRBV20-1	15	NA	TGCAGTGTTTCGATCCAGGACCCGGCCAGCTACGAGCAGTACTTC	CSVSIQDPASYEQYF
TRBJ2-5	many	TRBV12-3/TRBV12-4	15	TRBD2	TGTGCCAGCAGTTTAGCGTTAGCGGGGGGAGAGACCCAGTACTTC	CASSLALAGGETQYF
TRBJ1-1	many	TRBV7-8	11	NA	TGTGCCAGCAGCTCCCTTCCCGAAGCTTTCTTT	CASSSLPEAFF
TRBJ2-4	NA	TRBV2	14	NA	TGTGCCAGGGGGAAAGGGGGATCCAAAAACATTCGGTACTTC	CARGKGGSKNIRYF
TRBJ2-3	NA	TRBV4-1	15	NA	TGCGCCAGCAGCCCCTTTGCGGGGAGCACAGATACGCAGTATTTT	CASSPFAGSTDTQYF
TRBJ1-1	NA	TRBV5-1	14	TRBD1	TGCGCCAGCAGCCTCGGGACAGGGCGCACTGAAGCTTTCTTT	CASSLGTGRTEAFF
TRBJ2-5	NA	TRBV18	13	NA	TGTGCCAGCTCACCACAGCGGGAAGAGACCCAGTACTTC	CASSPQREETQYF
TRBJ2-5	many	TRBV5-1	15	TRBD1	TGCGCCAGCAGCTCCAGACAGGGGGCGAAGGAGACCCAGTACTTC	CASSSRQGAKETQYF
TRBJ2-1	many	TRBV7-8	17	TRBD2	TGTGCCAGCAGCCCCTTCCTCCTGGGGACTACCTACAATGAGCAGTTCTTC	CASSPFLLGTTYNEQFF
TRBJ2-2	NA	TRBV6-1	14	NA	TGTGCCTGCAGTGTTGTGCAGCACGCCGGGGAGCTGTTTTTT	CACSVVQHAGELFF
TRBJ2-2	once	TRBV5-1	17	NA	TGCGCCATCAGCCCGATCCAGGCGGGGAGAGGAGGCGGGGAGCTGTTTTTT	CAISPIQAGRGGGELFF
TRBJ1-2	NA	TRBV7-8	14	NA	TGTGCCAGCAGCTTCCAGGCGGATAACTATGGCCACACCTTC	CASSFQADNYGHTF
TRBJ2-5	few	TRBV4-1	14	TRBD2	TGCGCCAGCAGCCAGACTAGCGTCCAAGAGACCCAGTACTTC	CASSQTSVQETQYF